The clone carrying this TCR beta chain showed up just a few times. Its antigen is unidentified. This sample stems from a study of blood T cells in healthy people across ages. Whole-study results and caveats: Reliance upon unsorted PBMCs precluded definitive naive versus antigen-experienced comparison.

A sample-barcoded 5' primer and a J-beta primer mix were used in a second PCR of roughly 6 to 11 cycles. TCRdb recomputed calls from the 5' RACE reads with MiXCR, one row per CDR3 protein. The sample has fewer than 650,000 distinct CDR3 sequences, around a quarter seen once. The CDR3 is made up of 15 amino acids. V lost 2 bases and J lost 0; bases outside the gene matches: 1. CDR1 MNHEY and CDR2 SVGAGI come from the germline V gene. These data are also associated with another study on T cells of mothers and their children. As that report states: The entire RNA extract went into cDNA synthesis at about 1.5 ug per 15 ul.

The rearrangement links TRBV6-5 to TRBJ2-7; 10 bases line up with TRBD2. Material: blood. This TCR derives from a boy aged 2 to 10 in good health. For the CDR3, the DNA is TGTGCCAGCAGTTACGCTAGCGGGGGCTCCTACGAGCAGTACTTC. This codes for CASSYASGGSYEQYF.